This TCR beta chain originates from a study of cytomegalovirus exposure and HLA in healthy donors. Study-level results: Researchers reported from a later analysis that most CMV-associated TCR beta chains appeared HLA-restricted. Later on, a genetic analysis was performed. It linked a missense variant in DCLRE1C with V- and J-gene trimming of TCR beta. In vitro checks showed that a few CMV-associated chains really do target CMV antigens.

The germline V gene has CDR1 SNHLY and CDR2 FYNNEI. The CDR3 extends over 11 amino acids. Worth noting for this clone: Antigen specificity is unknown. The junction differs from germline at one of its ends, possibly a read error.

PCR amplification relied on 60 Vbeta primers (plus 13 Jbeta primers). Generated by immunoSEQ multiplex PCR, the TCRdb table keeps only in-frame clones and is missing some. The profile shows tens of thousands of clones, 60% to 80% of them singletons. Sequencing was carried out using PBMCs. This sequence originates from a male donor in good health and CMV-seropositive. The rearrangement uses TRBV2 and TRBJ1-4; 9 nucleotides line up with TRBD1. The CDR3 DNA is TGTGCCAGCAGTGAGTGGGACAGGGTGCTTTTT. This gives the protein CASSEWDRVLF.